This T cell receptor beta chain stems from a study of molecular identifiers for immune sequencing clone quantification. Whole-study findings and limits: Because of identical TCR molecules sharing a barcode, sizes of highly expanded clones could be underestimated.

Methods described previously, with TCR primers listed, were used for bulk TCR libraries. One entry per CDR3 protein, called by TCRdb with MiXCR from the PCR reads. Of roughly 320,000 distinct CDR3 sequences in the sample, about 22% are singletons; the top ten hold about 0.81%. Worth noting for this clonotype: Its antigen is undetermined.

The germline CDR1 and CDR2 sequences are MNHEY and SVGEGT. CDR3 length: 16 amino acids. V shed 2 bases and J shed 2 bases, with 13 bases lying between them. When naive CD8 T cells were sorted, they were gated as CD8+CD4-CCR7+CD45RA+. V is TRBV6-2 or TRBV6-3 and J is TRBJ2-1; unclear D gene. This clonotype originated in a human donor in good health. Some libraries in this study had Jurkat cell RNA spiked in. Sequenced sample: naive CD8+ T cells from blood, with Jurkat cell RNA spiked in. The subset was: FACS-sorted CD8+CD4-CCR7+CD45RA+ naive T cells. The CDR3, as DNA: TGTGCCAGCAGTTACGAAGTATTTGGCCCCTACAATGAGCAGTTCTTC. Protein: CASSYEVFGPYNEQFF.